This T cell receptor (beta chain) comes out of a study of blood T cell repertoires in COVID-19. As handled by the study authors: Amplification of reference gene primers was used by the study to estimate nucleated cell counts. Sequencing was performed with immunoSEQ multiplex PCR; in TCRdb, only in-frame clones are kept and a portion is missing. That table is the source of V, J and clone size, and D and trimming were worked out from the DNA. The sample has 300,000 to 350,000 clones; over 80% are singletons. In Seattle, patients joined the study during active infection and were tracked longitudinally. The sequencing sample was made of peripheral blood. The clonotype was recovered from a man in his thirties or forties with COVID-19, enrolled during active disease.

CDR3 in amino acids: CAIRILAGPSYHICMNTEAFF. DNA for the CDR3: TGCGCCATCAGGATTCTAGCGGGGCCATCCTACCACATTTGCATGAACACTGAAGCTTTCTTT. The V and J genes are TRBV23-1 and TRBJ1-1; a possible D gene is TRBD1 (5 bases). TRBV23-1 is an ORF, with its function uncertain. CDR3 size: 21 residues. The V end lost 10 bases, the J end lost 0 bases, and 36 bases lay between the germline ends.